The 28 T cell receptor beta chains reported below all come from one sample, sequenced in a study of cytomegalovirus exposure and HLA in healthy donors (dated by TCRdb to 2015 to 2018). Libraries were prepared through the immunoSEQ multiplex PCR assay. A mixture of 60 forward primers for TCR Vbeta segments and 13 reverse primers for TCR Jbeta segments was used in the multiplex PCR. TCRdb re-hosts the immuneACCESS table, in-frame sequences only. Its copies lack some clones; in the studies checked, an unresolved V gene accounts for under half of them, and the cause for the rest is not known. The table for this sample lists some 160,000 clones. The ten largest clonotypes hold roughly 2% of the sample. Sequencing was performed on PBMCs. The receptors stem from a man between 25 and 39 years old in good health and CMV-seronegative.

The chain carries TRBV7-9 and TRBJ2-1; 12 bases are shared with TRBD2. This CDR3 spans 16 amino acids. V shed 5 bases, J shed 6 bases, and the junction held 8 bases outside the gene matches. CDR1 SEHNR and CDR2 FQNEAQ come from the germline V gene (reference sequence). CDR3 residues: CASSPTLAGGPNEQFF. CDR3 bases: TGTGCCAGCAGCCCCACTCTAGCGGGAGGGCCCAATGAGCAGTTCTTC.

V is TRBV5-1 and J is TRBJ1-2; no reliable D call. This CDR3 has 15 amino acids. V dropped 0 bases and J dropped 2 bases, with 11 bases sitting between them. The germline V gene encodes CDR1 SGHRS and CDR2 YFSETQ. The DNA of the CDR3 is TGCGCCAGCAGCTTGGTTCCGGGTCGCAACTATGGCTACACCTTC. It yields the protein CASSLVPGRNYGYTF.

The chain recombines TRBV27 with TRBJ1-1; TRBD1 might be the D (5 bases). The CDR3 contains 14 residues. Trimming stripped 3 bases from V and 2 bases from J, with 10 bases between. Germline loops: CDR1 MNHEY, CDR2 SMNVEV (reference sequence). DNA of the CDR3: TGTGCCAGCAGTTTGGGGGGGTTCAACACTGAAGCTTTCTTT. Its protein is CASSLGGFNTEAFF.

The chain carries TRBV9 and TRBJ2-3, with 7 bases identical to TRBD1. This CDR3 is 14 amino acids long. The V gene's germline CDR1 is SGDLS and CDR2 YYNGEE. Unmatched junction bases numbered 13, after V lost 0 bases and J lost 15 bases. The CDR3 DNA follows: TGTGCCAGCAGCGTAGAGGGGGCCCGGCTAGAAAGATATTTT. Translation: CASSVEGARLERYF. The full variable domain, completed using reference TRBV9 and TRBJ2-3, is DSGVTQTPKHLITATGQRVTLRCSPRSGDLSVYWYQQSLDQGLQFLIQYYNGEERAKGNILERFSAQQFPDLHSELNLSSLELGDSALYFCASSVEGARLERYFGPGTRLTVL.

The rearrangement links TRBV19 to TRBJ2-7; TRBD2 aligns across 13 bases. Germline assignment: CDR1 LNHDA and CDR2 SQIVND (reference sequence). Trimming removed 5 bases from V and 3 bases from J; junction bases left unmatched: 4. The CDR3 sequence is 15 residues long. CDR3 in amino acids: CASSPGTSGNYEQYF. CDR3 DNA sequence: TGTGCCAGTAGTCCTGGGACTAGCGGGAACTACGAGCAGTACTTC. Full variable domain (outside the CDR3, taken from reference TRBV19 and TRBJ2-7): DGGITQSPKYLFRKEGQNVTLSCEQNLNHDAMYWYRQDPGQGLRLIYYSQIVNDFQKGDIAEGYSVSREKKESFPLTVTSAQKNPTAFYLCASSPGTSGNYEQYFGPGTRLTVT.

The gene calls are TRBV7-2 and TRBJ2-3, with 9 bases fitting TRBD2. Germline V gene lookup returns CDR1 SGHTA and CDR2 FQGNSA. J was trimmed by 2 bases and V by 4 bases; bases with no gene match: 4. The CDR3 extends over 15 amino acids. CDR3: CASSSRLAATDTQYF. DNA of the CDR3: TGTGCCAGCAGCTCACGACTAGCGGCCACAGATACGCAGTATTTT. Full variable domain (rest looked up from reference TRBV7-2 and TRBJ2-3): GAGVSQSPSNKVTEKGKDVELRCDPISGHTALYWYRQSLGQGLEFLIYFQGNSAPDKSGLPSDRFSAERTGGSVSTLTIQRTQQEDSAVYLCASSSRLAATDTQYFGPGTRLTVL.

This rearrangement joins TRBV6-4 to TRBJ2-3, with D possibly being TRBD1 (6 bases). Trimming took 7 bases from V and 2 from J, leaving 16 bases between them. Germline lookup yields CDR1 MRHNA and CDR2 SNTAGT. The CDR3 is 15 residues long. The CDR3 sequence: CASTSQGRATDTQYF. The CDR3 coding sequence is TGTGCCAGCACCTCACAGGGCCGGGCCACAGATACGCAGTATTTT.

The chain has TRBV28 and TRBJ2-1; 9 nucleotides match TRBD2. The CDR3 runs to 16 residues. Germline-derived CDR1 and CDR2 are MDHEN and SYDVKM. With V trimmed by 2 bases and J by 3 bases, 5 bases remained unmatched. The CDR3 here is CASSLRLAGFYNEQFF. The CDR3 DNA sequence: TGTGCCAGCAGTTTACGGCTAGCGGGATTCTACAATGAGCAGTTCTTC.

This chain uses TRBV19 with TRBJ1-1; possibly TRBD1 for D (5 bases). Germline V gives CDR1 LNHDA, CDR2 SQIVND (reference sequence). Trimming removed 5 bases at V and 0 bases at J, with 7 bases between. The CDR3 runs to 13 residues. The DNA for the CDR3 is TGTGCCAGTAGTCAGGGTATGAACACTGAAGCTTTCTTT. This sequence encodes CASSQGMNTEAFF.

V gene TRBV19 combines with J gene TRBJ1-5; the D gene is possibly TRBD1 (6 bases). The CDR3 is made up of 15 amino acids. Germline V lookup: CDR1 LNHDA, CDR2 SQIVND (reference sequence). V lost 1 base, J lost 7 bases, and 14 bases lay in between. The CDR3, as DNA: TGTGCCAGTAGTATAGGGGCCTCGGGGACACAGCCCCAGCATTTT. Translating it yields CASSIGASGTQPQHF. Variable domain in full (rest from reference TRBV19 and TRBJ1-5): DGGITQSPKYLFRKEGQNVTLSCEQNLNHDAMYWYRQDPGQGLRLIYYSQIVNDFQKGDIAEGYSVSREKKESFPLTVTSAQKNPTAFYLCASSIGASGTQPQHFGDGTRLSIL.

V is TRBV18 and J is TRBJ1-1; TRBD1 aligns across 8 bases. The CDR3 sequence is 16 residues long. Germline CDR1 and CDR2: KGHSH and LQKENI. Trimming cost V 6 bases and J 3 bases; bases outside gene matches: 12. DNA of the CDR3: TGTGCCAGCTCTAAAGGACAGGGCTTAGACGACACTGAAGCTTTCTTT. It specifies CASSKGQGLDDTEAFF.

The chain employs TRBV7-3 and TRBJ2-1, with 9 bases identical to TRBD2. The CDR3 is made up of 19 amino acids. The germline V gene has CDR1 SGHTA and CDR2 FQGTGA. Germline trimming cut 6 bases from V and 8 bases from J; bases unmatched to any gene: 23. The CDR3 DNA reads as TGTGCCAGCAGTCAATTGTACCGGGCTAGCGGGGTTGTAGAGTATGAGCAGTTCTTC. It specifies CASSQLYRASGVVEYEQFF.

V usage is TRBV27 and J usage is TRBJ1-1; D not resolved. The germline V gene has CDR1 MNHEY and CDR2 SMNVEV (reference sequence). The CDR3 has 14 amino acids. With 0 bases removed from V and 4 bases from J, the gap between germline ends came to 9 bases. The CDR3 here is CASSLSAGSTEAFF. In nucleotides, the CDR3 is TGTGCCAGCAGTTTATCAGCCGGGAGCACTGAAGCTTTCTTT.

This chain uses TRBV11-2 with TRBJ2-3; 8 bases are a match to TRBD2. CDR1 and CDR2 from the germline V gene are SGHAT and FQNNGV. The V and J ends lost 11 bases and 8 bases, in that order; junction bases with no gene match: 15. This CDR3 is built from 14 residues. This CDR3 is CAARPGGLQFTQYF. The CDR3 coding sequence is TGTGCCGCCAGGCCGGGAGGGCTGCAGTTTACGCAGTATTTT.

V usage is TRBV19 and J usage is TRBJ2-7; 7 nucleotides agree with TRBD1. The germline gives CDR1 LNHDA, CDR2 SQIVND (reference sequence). The junction had 4 bases not matched to a gene; V was cut back by 3 bases and J by 2 bases. This CDR3 region has 14 residues. The CDR3 loop reads CASSIGQETYEQYF. CDR3 nucleotide sequence: TGTGCCAGTAGTATTGGACAGGAAACCTACGAGCAGTACTTC.

In nucleotides, the CDR3 is TGTGCCAGCAGCTTGGGGACACTTTACAATGAGCAGTTCTTC. It yields the protein CASSLGTLYNEQFF. The chain joins TRBV11-2 to TRBJ2-1, with D perhaps matching TRBD1 (6 bases). The CDR3 totals 14 residues. CDR1 SGHAT and CDR2 FQNNGV come from the germline V gene. V lost 3 bases and J 4 bases, leaving 10 bases between the germline ends.

The V and J genes are TRBV28 and TRBJ1-2; 8 nucleotides align to TRBD1. CDR3 length equals 15 residues. CDR1 MDHEN and CDR2 SYDVKM come from the germline V gene. V lost 2 bases to trimming and J lost 7 bases; unmatched junction nucleotides: 9. The CDR3 DNA reads TGTGCCAGCAGTTTAAGTGACAGGGGTGTACGTGGCTACACCTTC. This sequence encodes CASSLSDRGVRGYTF.

The chain joins TRBV5-1 to TRBJ1-4; the D is unclear. Germline V gene sequence: CDR1 SGHRS, CDR2 YFSETQ. The CDR3 consists of 16 residues. V was cut by 0 bases and J by 7 bases, with 16 bases left in between. Here the CDR3 reads CASSLASQRLGEKLFF. In DNA form, the CDR3 reads TGCGCCAGCAGCTTGGCGTCGCAGCGCTTAGGTGAAAAACTGTTTTTT. The full variable domain, rest sourced from reference TRBV5-1 and TRBJ1-4, is KAGVTQTPRYLIKTRGQQVTLSCSPISGHRSVSWYQQTPGQGLQFLFEYFSETQRNKGNFPGRFSGRQFSNSRSEMNVSTLELGDSALYLCASSLASQRLGEKLFFGSGTQLSVL.

The genes are TRBV6-1 and TRBJ2-7; no reliable D call. The V gene's germline CDR1 is MNHNS and CDR2 SASEGT. V lost 5 bases, J lost 3 bases, and 14 bases lay in between. CDR3 length equals 14 residues. The CDR3 nucleotides read TGTGCCAGCAGTTATCAGGCGCGAAACTACGAGCAGTACTTC. Its protein product is CASSYQARNYEQYF.

This rearrangement joins TRBV30 to TRBJ1-4; 10 bases align to TRBD1. Unmatched junction bases numbered 6, after V lost 5 bases and J lost 6 bases. The CDR3 is 14 residues long. Germline V CDR1 and CDR2: GTSNPN, SVGIG (reference sequence). Here the CDR3 reads CAWSSGTGDEKLFF. Here the CDR3 DNA reads TGTGCCTGGTCCTCCGGGACAGGGGATGAAAAACTGTTTTTT.

CDR3 sequence (DNA): TGTGCCAGCAGCGCCCGACTAGCGGGAAACACCGGGGAGCTGTTTTTT. Its translation: CASSARLAGNTGELFF. The chain has TRBV5-8 and TRBJ2-2; 11 positions agree with TRBD2. Germline V gene lookup returns CDR1 SGHTS and CDR2 YDEGEE. This CDR3 spans 16 amino acids. V lost 4 bases, J lost 2 bases, and 4 bases stayed unmatched.

V and J are TRBV6-6 and TRBJ2-1; a weak D match, TRBD1 (5 bases). The CDR3 covers 15 residues. CDR1 is MNHNY, CDR2 SVGAGI, per germline (reference sequence). Trimming took 5 bases from V and 0 from J, leaving 11 bases between them. The CDR3, as DNA: TGTGCCAGCAGTAAACAGGAGAGCTCCTACAATGAGCAGTTCTTC. It codes for CASSKQESSYNEQFF.

The CDR3, as DNA: TGCGCCAGCAGCTCGGGACAGGAGTTGGGGGAAAAACTGTTTTTT. As protein: CASSSGQELGEKLFF. The chain couples TRBV5-1 to TRBJ1-4; TRBD1 aligns across 8 bases. The CDR3 sequence is 15 residues long. Germline-derived CDR1 and CDR2 are SGHRS and YFSETQ. J gave up 8 bases and V 3 bases, and 9 bases lay outside the gene matches.

This rearrangement joins TRBV27 to TRBJ2-1; a possible D gene is TRBD2 (5 bases). The V gene lost 5 bases and the J gene lost 9 bases, with 14 bases spanning the gap. The CDR3 covers 13 residues. Germline loops: CDR1 MNHEY, CDR2 SMNVEV (reference sequence). The CDR3 DNA reads as TGTGCCAGCAGTATGGACTCCCAGGCTGAGCAGTTCTTC. The encoded protein is CASSMDSQAEQFF.

The chain combines TRBV2 with TRBJ2-5; 7 bases fit TRBD1. J gave up 3 bases and V 7 bases, and 5 bases lay outside the gene matches. The CDR3 contains 13 residues. CDR1 and CDR2 from the germline V gene are SNHLY and FYNNEI. The CDR3 reads CASMGQTEETQYF. The CDR3 DNA is TGTGCCAGCATGGGACAGACAGAAGAGACCCAGTACTTC.

The chain links TRBV18 to TRBJ2-2, with a possible D match to TRBD2 (6 bases). The germline V gene has CDR1 KGHSH and CDR2 LQKENI. The length of the CDR3 is 17 residues. Trimming removed 1 base from V and 5 bases from J, with 17 bases in between. CDR3 coding DNA: TGTGCCAGCTCACCACTCCAGCCGGGAGTCGGTACCGGGGAGCTGTTTTTT. As protein: CASSPLQPGVGTGELFF.

V is TRBV6-5 and J is TRBJ1-1, with 9 bases fitting TRBD1. CDR3 length equals 14 residues. Per the germline V gene, CDR1 is MNHEY and CDR2 is SVGAGI. With 6 bases clipped from V and 4 bases from J, the junction kept 6 bases outside the gene matches. In nucleotides, the CDR3 is TGTGCCAGCAGCTCGGACAGGGGAGGCACTGAAGCTTTCTTT. Its translation is CASSSDRGGTEAFF.

J is TRBJ2-2 and V is TRBV10-3; 10 bases are a match to TRBD2. The junction had 10 bases not matched to a gene; V was cut back by 6 bases and J by 6 bases. The CDR3 is 16 residues long. Germline V CDR1 and CDR2: ENHRY, SYGVKD. The CDR3 bases are TGTGCCATCAGGACAGGGCTAGCGGGAGTAGCCGGGGAGCTGTTTTTT. This codes for CAIRTGLAGVAGELFF.